This T cell receptor beta chain was documented in a study of T cells after yellow fever vaccination. Study-wide background: It was SMART-Seq v4 Ultra Low Input that prepared the fractions with low cell numbers.

The V gene's germline CDR1 is MDHEN and CDR2 SYDVKM. CDR3 length equals 14 residues. After removal of 10 bases from V and 4 bases from J, the junction contained 11 bases not matched to a gene. TCRdb re-called the 5' RACE reads with MiXCR, one entry per CDR3 protein. The sample consists of around 500,000 distinct CDR3 sequences, 20% to 25% of them appearing once. The gene calls are TRBV28 and TRBJ1-1, with 8 positions matching TRBD1. Sequencing used PBMCs, obtained more than 20 days after the first yellow fever vaccination. This TCR derives from a man aged 18 to 30 who received the YFV17D yellow fever vaccine. The CDR3 DNA follows: TGTGCCACCTGGACAGGGTCTTTGGGCACTGAAGCTTTCTTT. Protein sequence: CATWTGSLGTEAFF.